This is a list of T cell receptor beta chains from one sample in a study of shared clonotypes between healthy human individuals. Clones were sequenced by immunoSEQ multiplex PCR, and TCRdb holds only the in-frame ones, with some missing. This sample has approximately 320,000 clones, with around 74% found just once. The sample consisted of memory CD4+ T cells sorted from blood. Source of these receptors: a man aged 30-40 years in good health. Each CDR3 is given with its conserved first and last residue. The D gene is left open where the match is weak. Not all rows give a size; the values are once, few, many and, for expanded clones, a class.

TRBJ1-1 | TRBD1 | NA | TRBV28 | TGTGCCAGCAGTACGACAGGGGGCAGGTCTGAAGCTTTCTTT | CASSTTGGRSEAFF
TRBJ2-3 | NA | NA | TRBV27 | TGTGCCAGCAGTTCCGACTTTGGTCTAAGCACAGATACGCAGTATTTT | CASSSDFGLSTDTQYF
TRBJ2-6 | NA | NA | TRBV7-9 | TGTGCCAGCAGCTTAGATGGGCTACCATTCTCTGGGGCCAACGTCCTGACTTTC | CASSLDGLPFSGANVLTF
TRBJ2-5 | TRBD2 | NA | TRBV4-1 | TGCGCCAGCAGCCTCCTCGGGGCGGGAGCGCCGGGAGTCGTGACCCAGTACTTC | CASSLLGAGAPGVVTQYF
TRBJ2-3 | NA | NA | TRBV19 | TGTGCCAGTAGACCCTGGGAGCACACAGATACGCAGTATTTT | CASRPWEHTDTQYF
TRBJ1-2 | TRBD1 | NA | TRBV4-2 | TGTGCCAGCAGCCAATCTGGGGGCACAGGGGAAGGAAGAAAGGGCTACACCTTC | CASSQSGGTGEGRKGYTF
TRBJ2-1 | NA | NA | TRBV7-2 | TGTGCCAGCAGCTTCGGGATATACAATGAGCAGTTCTTC | CASSFGIYNEQFF
TRBJ2-1 | TRBD2 | NA | TRBV11-2 | TGTGCCAGCAGCTTAGATGGGACTAGCGGGAGAAAGTTCTTC | CASSLDGTSGRKFF
TRBJ2-5 | NA | few | TRBV19 | TGTGCCAGTAGTATTGGGCCTAGCCAAGAGACCCAGTACTTC | CASSIGPSQETQYF
TRBJ2-7 | TRBD1 | NA | TRBV7-6 | TGTGCCAGCAGCCCTAGACAGGGCGAGCAGTACTTC | CASSPRQGEQYF
TRBJ1-5 | NA | NA | TRBV6-5 | TGTGCCAGCACCGATCGCGGGATAGGCAATCAGCCCCAGCATTTT | CASTDRGIGNQPQHF
TRBJ1-5 | NA | medium-sized | TRBV19 | TGTGCCAGTGGAGGACCGTACAATCAGCCCCAGCATTTT | CASGGPYNQPQHF
TRBJ2-2 | NA | once | TRBV6-1 | TGTGCCAGCTCAGGAGGCGCGAACACCGGGGAGCTGTTTTTT | CASSGGANTGELFF
TRBJ2-7 | NA | NA | TRBV4-1 | TGCGCCAGCAGCCAGAAGCGCACTGACAGTTCAATGACAAGCTCCTACGAGCAGTACTTC | CASSQKRTDSSMTSSYEQYF
TRBJ2-4 | NA | once | TRBV5-6 | TGTGCCAGCAGCCTAACAGGGATTGGGGACATTCAGTACTTC | CASSLTGIGDIQYF
TRBJ2-3 | TRBD2 | NA | TRBV5-4 | TGTGCCAGCAGCTTGGGGGGACTAGCGGGAGGGCGCACAGATACGCAGTATTTT | CASSLGGLAGGRTDTQYF
TRBJ2-1 | TRBD2 | NA | TRBV19 | TGTGCCAGTACAGGGACTAGCTCCTACAATGAGCAGTTCTTC | CASTGTSSYNEQFF
TRBJ1-5 | NA | NA | TRBV19 | TGTGCCAGTAGTGAACAGGCTTATAGCAATCAGCCCCAGCATTTT | CASSEQAYSNQPQHF
TRBJ2-1 | TRBD2 | NA | TRBV29-1 | TGCAGCGTTGATGGGGGACTAGCGGGAGGAAACAATGAGCAGTTCTTC | CSVDGGLAGGNNEQFF
TRBJ2-4 | NA | NA | TRBV30 | TGTGCCTGGGGAAAGATACTAGCCAAAAACATTCAGTACTTC | CAWGKILAKNIQYF
TRBJ1-2 | NA | NA | TRBV20-1 | TGCAGTGCTGCCGGCGGGAGAGGCTACACCTTC | CSAAGGRGYTF
TRBJ2-7 | NA | NA | TRBV6-1 | TGTGCCAGCAGTTCGAATTACGAGCAGTACTTC | CASSSNYEQYF
TRBJ1-3 | NA | NA | TRBV7-2 | TGTGCCAGCAGCCGGACTGGGACAGGAAACACCATATATTTT | CASSRTGTGNTIYF
TRBJ2-2 | NA | NA | TRBV2 | TGTGCCAGCAGTCCCACTGTGGGCGGGGAGCTGTTTTTT | CASSPTVGGELFF
TRBJ2-2 | NA | NA | TRBV6-1 | TGTGCCAGCAGTGAATTTCAACAATACAGGGCCGGGGAGCTGTTTTTT | CASSEFQQYRAGELFF
TRBJ2-3 | NA | NA | TRBV29-1 | TGCAGCGTCGTCTGGGGAGGCACAGATACGCAGTATTTT | CSVVWGGTDTQYF
TRBJ2-2 | NA | NA | TRBV5-1 | TGCGCCAGCAGCTTTGGGGACGTGGACACCGGGGAGCTGTTTTTT | CASSFGDVDTGELFF
TRBJ1-3 | NA | NA | TRBV9 | TGTGCCAGCAGCCCCGCCGGACAGGGAAACACCATATATTTT | CASSPAGQGNTIYF
TRBJ2-1 | NA | NA | TRBV2 | TGTGCCAGCAGGGACGGGACAAAAACCTACAATGAGCAGTTCTTC | CASRDGTKTYNEQFF
TRBJ1-2 | NA | once | TRBV6-5 | TGTGCCAGCAGACCACCCGGGGGGCAGGGTTATGGCTACACCTTC | CASRPPGGQGYGYTF
TRBJ2-5 | TRBD2 | NA | TRBV11-2 | TGTGCCAGCAACCCAGGGACTAGCCAAAAGACCCAGTACTTC | CASNPGTSQKTQYF
TRBJ1-4 | TRBD1 | NA | TRBV5-1 | TGCGCCAGCAGCTTCCGACAGGGAACTAATGAAAAACTGTTTTTT | CASSFRQGTNEKLFF
TRBJ1-1 | NA | NA | TRBV9 | TGTGCCAGCAGCGTAGGGGTTCATGGAGGGGTCACTGAAGCTTTCTTT | CASSVGVHGGVTEAFF
TRBJ2-7 | NA | NA | TRBV6-5 | TGTGCCACCACCAGCCTCTCCTACGAGCAGTACTTC | CATTSLSYEQYF
TRBJ1-2 | TRBD1 | once | TRBV2 | TGTGCCAGCAGTGGCGGGACAGTTAGCTATGGCTACACCTTC | CASSGGTVSYGYTF
TRBJ2-7 | TRBD1 | NA | TRBV10-3 | TGTGCCATCAGTGGGACGGGACAGGGGTTATCCGAGCAGTACTTC | CAISGTGQGLSEQYF
TRBJ2-2 | TRBD1 | NA | TRBV19 | TGTGCCACTCGGACAGGGAGTACGGGAAGGTCCACCGGGGAGCTGTTTTTT | CATRTGSTGRSTGELFF
TRBJ2-2 | NA | NA | TRBV5-6 | TGTGCCAGCAGCTTCACGACGTACACCGGGGAGCTGTTTTTT | CASSFTTYTGELFF
TRBJ1-1 | NA | NA | TRBV5-6 | TGTGCCAGCAGCTTCCAGGTTTCGGAAGCTTTCTTT | CASSFQVSEAFF
TRBJ2-1 | TRBD1 | few | TRBV5-1 | TGCGCCAGCAGTCCCGGGACAGGGTACAATGAGCAGTTCTTC | CASSPGTGYNEQFF
TRBJ1-1 | NA | NA | TRBV6-6 | TGTGCCAGCAAGATCCGGGAAGGTTCTGAAGCTTTCTTT | CASKIREGSEAFF
TRBJ2-5 | TRBD1 | NA | TRBV11-2 | TGTGCCAGCAGCTTAGACCGACGTTCGGACAGGACAGAGACCCAGTACTTC | CASSLDRRSDRTETQYF
TRBJ2-3 | TRBD2 | NA | TRBV7-2 | TGTGCCAGCGGGGCGGGAGGGAGCACAGATACGCAGTATTTT | CASGAGGSTDTQYF
TRBJ2-1 | NA | once | TRBV5-1 | TGCGCCAGCAGCTTGGAACAACTCCGGGGCACAGAGCAGTTCTTC | CASSLEQLRGTEQFF
TRBJ1-1 | NA | once | TRBV28 | TGTGCCAGCAGTTTGTTGGGGTCGGACACTGAAGCTTTCTTT | CASSLLGSDTEAFF
TRBJ2-1 | TRBD2 | few | TRBV19 | TGTGCCAGTATCTATTCTAGCGGGAGGAGGAATGAGCAGTTCTTC | CASIYSSGRRNEQFF
TRBJ2-1 | NA | NA | TRBV7-7 | TGTGCCAGCAGCTCCTCGGGCATGGACAATGAGCAGTTCTTC | CASSSSGMDNEQFF
TRBJ2-2 | NA | NA | TRBV9 | TGTGCCAGCAGCGTAGCCTTTCGCGGGGAGCTGTTTTTT | CASSVAFRGELFF
TRBJ2-1 | NA | NA | TRBV5-4 | TGTGCCAGCAGCTTACCCCCTTTGGGGGACAATGAGCAGTTCTTC | CASSLPPLGDNEQFF
TRBJ2-1 | TRBD2 | NA | TRBV30 | TGTGCCTCTCGGGGACTAGCGGCAATCAATGAGCAGTTCTTC | CASRGLAAINEQFF
TRBJ2-7 | NA | NA | TRBV4-3 | TGCGCCAGCAGCCAAGATTTATGGGGGAAGGAGCAGTACTTC | CASSQDLWGKEQYF
TRBJ1-2 | NA | NA | TRBV1 | TGCACCAGCAGCCAAACCGGGACAGACTATGGCTACACCTTC | CTSSQTGTDYGYTF
TRBJ2-3 | NA | NA | TRBV14 | TGTGCCAGCAGCCAAGATTTTGGCACAGATACGCAGTATTTT | CASSQDFGTDTQYF
TRBJ2-7 | TRBD2 | NA | TRBV7-9 | TGTGCCAGCAGCCGGACTAGCTACGAGCAGTACTTC | CASSRTSYEQYF
TRBJ2-1 | NA | NA | TRBV19 | TGTGCCAGTAGGGAGCGGGCCGCCACCTACAATGAGCAGTTCTTC | CASRERAATYNEQFF
TRBJ2-7 | NA | NA | TRBV2 | TGTGCCAGCAGTTACACCTCCTACGAGCAGTACTTC | CASSYTSYEQYF
TRBJ1-1 | NA | NA | TRBV7-8 | TGTGCCAGCAGCTTCCAGGGGCAGGGGAGGACTGAAGCTTTCTTT | CASSFQGQGRTEAFF
TRBJ2-1 | TRBD2 | NA | TRBV5-4 | TGTGCCAGCAGCTCCCCGGGACTAGCGGGGCGGTCCTACAATGAGCAGTTCTTC | CASSSPGLAGRSYNEQFF
TRBJ2-7 | NA | NA | TRBV6-1 | TGTGCCAGCAGTGTAGAGGCAGGGGCTGTCTACGAGCAGTACTTC | CASSVEAGAVYEQYF